A selection of T cell receptor beta chains follows, all from one sample in a study of cytomegalovirus exposure and HLA in healthy donors. Sequencing used immunoSEQ multiplex PCR; TCRdb keeps in-frame clones, though not all of them. The table includes roughly 33,000 clones, about 80% detected once. The sample was PBMCs. Receptor source: a male donor in good health and CMV-seronegative. Both conserved end residues are part of each CDR3. The D gene is left open where the match is weak. Part of the rows lack a size; the others show once, few, many or a class for expanded clones.

D: .
V: TRBV9
size: .
J: TRBJ2-3
CDR3: CASSVGDSTDTQYF
DNA: TGTGCCAGCAGCGTAGGAGATTCCACAGATACGCAGTATTTT

D: TRBD2
V: TRBV13
size: .
J: TRBJ2-4
CDR3: CASSPGTSGRRDIQYF
DNA: TGTGCCAGCAGCCCCGGGACTAGCGGGAGGAGGGACATTCAGTACTTC

D: .
V: TRBV27
size: .
J: TRBJ1-2
CDR3: CASSWNRNSNYGYTF
DNA: TGTGCCAGCAGTTGGAACAGAAATTCTAACTATGGCTACACCTTC

D: .
V: TRBV25-1
size: .
J: TRBJ2-1
CDR3: CASSKAGALNEQFF
DNA: TGTGCCAGCAGTAAAGCAGGGGCCCTCAATGAGCAGTTCTTC

D: TRBD2
V: TRBV7-9
size: once
J: TRBJ2-1
CDR3: CASSLALLAGSEIYNEQFF
DNA: TGTGCCAGCAGCTTAGCGTTACTAGCGGGGTCAGAAATCTACAATGAGCAGTTCTTC

D: TRBD1
V: TRBV18
size: .
J: TRBJ2-7
CDR3: CASSLLRDRGSYEQYF
DNA: TGTGCCAGCTCACTCCTCCGGGACAGGGGGTCCTACGAGCAGTACTTC

D: TRBD2
V: TRBV27
size: .
J: TRBJ2-7
CDR3: CASSGGGGREAHEQYF
DNA: TGTGCCAGCAGCGGAGGGGGGGGGCGGGAGGCCCACGAGCAGTACTTC

D: .
V: TRBV10-2
size: .
J: TRBJ2-3
CDR3: CASSEGRTDTQYF
DNA: TGCGCCAGCAGTGAGGGCCGCACAGATACGCAGTATTTT

D: TRBD1
V: TRBV28
size: few
J: TRBJ1-5
CDR3: CASSSTGTGYQPQHF
DNA: TGTGCCAGCAGCTCTACCGGGACAGGGTACCAGCCCCAGCATTTT

D: .
V: TRBV6-5
size: .
J: TRBJ1-5
CDR3: CASRSGNSNQPQHF
DNA: TGTGCCAGCAGGAGCGGGAATAGCAATCAGCCCCAGCATTTT

D: .
V: TRBV28
size: few
J: TRBJ1-2
CDR3: CASSLYYGYTF
DNA: TGTGCCAGCAGTCTCTACTATGGCTACACCTTC

D: .
V: TRBV10-3
size: .
J: TRBJ2-7
CDR3: CAITSGPTYEQYF
DNA: TGTGCCATCACCTCGGGTCCCACCTACGAGCAGTACTTC

D: .
V: TRBV5-6
size: .
J: TRBJ1-6
CDR3: CASSLALGRENSPLHF
DNA: TGTGCCAGCAGCTTGGCTCTAGGTCGGGAGAATTCACCCCTCCACTTT

D: TRBD1
V: TRBV7-9
size: .
J: TRBJ2-7
CDR3: CASSLGQGTNEQYF
DNA: TGTGCCAGCAGCTTAGGACAGGGGACGAACGAGCAGTACTTC

D: .
V: TRBV29-1
size: .
J: TRBJ1-1
CDR3: CSVVTGLDTEAFF
DNA: TGCAGCGTCGTTACAGGGTTGGACACTGAAGCTTTCTTT

D: .
V: TRBV6-1
size: .
J: TRBJ1-1
CDR3: CASSDAASPFNEAFF
DNA: TGTGCCAGCAGTGACGCAGCGAGCCCCTTTAATGAAGCTTTCTTT

D: .
V: TRBV6-5
size: .
J: TRBJ1-5
CDR3: CASSYSNRNNQPQHF
DNA: TGTGCCAGCAGTTACTCCAACAGAAACAATCAGCCCCAGCATTTT

D: TRBD1
V: TRBV6-1
size: .
J: TRBJ1-5
CDR3: CASRPDRGPYQPQHF
DNA: TGTGCCAGCAGACCCGACAGGGGACCGTATCAGCCCCAGCATTTT

D: TRBD1
V: TRBV10-3
size: .
J: TRBJ2-3
CDR3: CAISDPGTVSTDTQYF
DNA: TGTGCCATCAGTGACCCCGGGACAGTAAGCACAGATACGCAGTATTTT

D: .
V: TRBV30
size: .
J: TRBJ1-1
CDR3: CAWSRLNTEAFF
DNA: TGTGCCTGGAGTCGGTTGAACACTGAAGCTTTCTTT

D: .
V: TRBV6-5
size: .
J: TRBJ1-1
CDR3: CASSYSGAANTEAFF
DNA: TGTGCCAGCAGTTACTCGGGGGCGGCGAACACTGAAGCTTTCTTT

D: TRBD1
V: TRBV27
size: .
J: TRBJ1-5
CDR3: CASSRLDRGNIQPQHF
DNA: TGTGCCAGCAGTAGACTAGACAGGGGAAATATTCAGCCCCAGCATTTT

D: .
V: TRBV6-5
size: few
J: TRBJ2-1
CDR3: CASSPGENNEQFF
DNA: TGTGCCAGCAGCCCTGGAGAAAACAATGAGCAGTTCTTC

D: .
V: TRBV18
size: .
J: TRBJ2-7
CDR3: CASSPDGTPSPYF
DNA: TGTGCCAGCTCACCGGACGGAACCCCTAGCCCGTACTTC

D: .
V: TRBV7-8
size: large
J: TRBJ1-3
CDR3: CASTRGSSGNTIYF
DNA: TGTGCCAGCACCCGGGGATCCTCTGGAAACACCATATATTTT

D: TRBD1
V: TRBV7-2
size: .
J: TRBJ1-1
CDR3: CASSLEGRGLMNTEAFF
DNA: TGTGCCAGCAGCTTAGAAGGCAGGGGGCTCATGAACACTGAAGCTTTCTTT

D: .
V: TRBV28
size: .
J: TRBJ1-4
CDR3: CASSSGPRPNEKLFF
DNA: TGTGCCAGCAGCTCAGGGCCCCGGCCCAATGAAAAACTGTTTTTT

D: TRBD1
V: TRBV2
size: .
J: TRBJ2-7
CDR3: CASTGQGLYEQYF
DNA: TGTGCCAGCACCGGACAGGGGCTCTACGAGCAGTACTTC

D: TRBD1
V: TRBV29-1
size: .
J: TRBJ2-1
CDR3: CSVHRDRAYNEQFF
DNA: TGCAGCGTGCACAGGGACAGGGCCTACAATGAGCAGTTCTTC

D: .
V: TRBV25-1
size: once
J: TRBJ1-1
CDR3: CASSESAGQPTLF
DNA: TGTGCCAGCAGTGAATCTGCCGGACAGCCTACCCTTTTT

D: .
V: TRBV25-1
size: .
J: TRBJ2-2
CDR3: CASSESLSIGELFF
DNA: TGTGCCAGCAGTGAATCTCTTAGCATCGGGGAGCTGTTTTTT

D: .
V: TRBV11-3
size: .
J: TRBJ2-3
CDR3: CASSWRTSLTDTQYF
DNA: TGTGCCAGCAGCTGGAGGACTTCCCTCACAGATACGCAGTATTTT

D: .
V: TRBV6-1
size: .
J: TRBJ1-2
CDR3: CASSDAGLYGYTF
DNA: TGTGCCAGCAGTGATGCAGGGCTTTATGGCTACACCTTC

D: .
V: TRBV4-3
size: .
J: TRBJ1-2
CDR3: CASSQGVGANYGYTF
DNA: TGCGCCAGCAGCCAAGGAGTCGGAGCTAACTATGGCTACACCTTC

D: .
V: TRBV15
size: .
J: TRBJ1-2
CDR3: CATSRETGPGTNYGYTF
DNA: TGTGCCACCAGCAGAGAGACTGGGCCCGGGACTAACTATGGCTACACCTTC

D: .
V: TRBV6-1
size: few
J: TRBJ1-3
CDR3: CASSERWGRGNTIYF
DNA: TGTGCCAGCAGTGAAAGGTGGGGGCGAGGAAACACCATATATTTT

D: TRBD1
V: TRBV9
size: .
J: TRBJ2-7
CDR3: CASSLGTGGATYEQYF
DNA: TGTGCCAGCAGCCTAGGGACAGGGGGGGCTACCTACGAGCAGTACTTC

D: TRBD1
V: TRBV7-9
size: .
J: TRBJ1-1
CDR3: CASSPPTGEDTEAFF
DNA: TGTGCCAGCAGCCCTCCTACAGGGGAGGACACTGAAGCTTTCTTT

D: .
V: TRBV7-9
size: few
J: TRBJ1-1
CDR3: CASSLVGRGEAFF
DNA: TGTGCCAGCAGCTTGGTGGGGAGGGGTGAAGCTTTCTTT

D: .
V: TRBV27
size: .
J: TRBJ2-3
CDR3: CASSFRGFTDTQYF
DNA: TGTGCCAGCAGTTTCCGCGGGTTCACAGATACGCAGTATTTT

D: TRBD1
V: TRBV5-1
size: .
J: TRBJ1-4
CDR3: CASGTGVSASEKLFF
DNA: TGCGCCAGCGGGACAGGGGTTTCCGCCAGTGAAAAACTGTTTTTT

D: TRBD2
V: TRBV18
size: .
J: TRBJ2-7
CDR3: CASSPLSGAYEQYF
DNA: TGTGCCAGCTCGCCGCTTAGCGGGGCCTACGAGCAGTACTTC

D: TRBD1
V: TRBV5-1
size: .
J: TRBJ1-3
CDR3: CASSLAAGQLDSGNTIYF
DNA: TGCGCCAGCAGCTTGGCCGCGGGACAGCTCGACTCTGGAAACACCATATATTTT

D: .
V: TRBV6-5
size: .
J: TRBJ1-5
CDR3: CASSYSWESNQPQHF
DNA: TGTGCCAGCAGTTACTCATGGGAGAGCAATCAGCCCCAGCATTTT

D: TRBD1
V: TRBV7-8
size: .
J: TRBJ1-2
CDR3: CASSLVQGAYGYTF
DNA: TGTGCCAGCAGCTTGGTTCAGGGGGCGTATGGCTACACCTTC

D: .
V: TRBV19
size: .
J: TRBJ1-2
CDR3: CASSIQRLGYTF
DNA: TGTGCCAGTAGTATCCAACGACTAGGCTACACCTTC

D: TRBD1
V: TRBV18
size: .
J: TRBJ1-1
CDR3: CASSPPRTGVSTEAFF
DNA: TGTGCCAGCTCACCACCCCGGACAGGGGTAAGCACTGAAGCTTTCTTT